This TCR beta chain was profiled in a study of CD8 T cells in ankylosing spondylitis. Study outcomes and limitations: Reports say disease-linked clones showed up significantly more in matched ankylosing spondylitis synovial fluid. Blood from ankylosing spondylitis patients appeared to carry a characteristic roughly eight-variant TCR beta motif. Earlier studies detected some motif variants in reactive arthritis synovial fluid and blood.

MiXCR, run by TCRdb on the 5' RACE reads, gives a single entry per CDR3 protein. There are 450,000 to 550,000 distinct CDR3 sequences in the sample; 5.3% occur only once, and roughly 3.5% lies in the top ten. From germline, CDR1 is SGHVS and CDR2 FQNEAQ. This CDR3 is 17 amino acids long. Trimming took off 5 bases at V and 1 base at J, with 18 bases between the two ends. Points on this clonotype: The antigen is not known.

This sequence joins TRBV7-8 and TRBJ1-5, with D unclear. The TCR was taken from a male donor with ankylosing spondylitis. The material sequenced was blood, either unsorted or a sorted T cell fraction (not recorded which). CDR3 protein: CASSPFPRGRSNQPQHF. The CDR3 DNA is TGTGCCAGCAGCCCTTTCCCCCGGGGAAGGAGCAATCAGCCCCAGCATTTT.